The clone carrying this TCR beta chain was counted at least ten times. As yet, its antigen is unknown. Using its own MiXCR run on the 5' RACE reads, TCRdb lists one record per CDR3 protein. Altogether some 32,000 distinct CDR3 sequences are present, roughly a quarter being singletons, with the ten largest covering approximately 4%. V lost 6 bases, J lost 16 bases, and 8 bases stayed unmatched. CDR3 size: 10 residues. CDR1 is SQVTM and CDR2 is ANQGSEA in the germline V gene. Study results and caveats: Tumor memory CD4+ T cell TCR gene usage was found to cluster with blood and lymph node memory CD4+ cells and with lymph node naive CD4+ cells. The larger-cohort validation was restricted to a single TCR beta V-J rearrangement rather than whole repertoires.

The V call is TRBV29-1, the J call TRBJ2-1, with 8 bases identical to TRBD2. The source of this sequence is a female donor with breast cancer. What was sequenced was memory CD4+ T cells sorted from blood. The sample's subset: memory CD4+ T cells, CD4+CD45RO+CD25-. The CDR3: CSVGGLEEFF. For the CDR3, the DNA is TGCAGCGTCGGGGGACTAGAAGAATTCTTC.